Listed here are 26 T cell receptor beta chains from one sample, sequenced in a study of identical twins. TCRdb passed the 5' RACE reads through MiXCR, listing each CDR3 protein once. The sample includes 430,000 or so distinct CDR3 sequences, 20% to 25% of them seen just once. These records were also assigned to another study, of T cells expressing NK-cell markers.

Input material: CD4+ T cells sorted from blood. The receptor source for this set is a woman aged 18-35 years in good health.

The chain is built from TRBV7-6 and TRBJ2-5; D is undetermined. Germline lookup yields CDR1 SGHVS and CDR2 FNYEAQ. Trimming took off 3 bases at V and 1 base at J, with 15 bases between the two ends. The CDR3 runs 16 residues. This CDR3 reads CASSFLRLGPQETQYF. The CDR3 DNA reads as TGTGCCAGCAGCTTCTTGAGACTGGGCCCCCAAGAGACCCAGTACTTC.

The DNA of the CDR3 is TGTGCCGCGCAGGGGCTAAACACCGGGGAGCTGTTTTTT. It encodes CAAQGLNTGELFF. The chain combines TRBV6-1 with TRBJ2-2; D perhaps matches TRBD1 (6 bases). V dropped 11 bases and J dropped 2 bases, with 12 bases sitting between them. This CDR3 region has 13 residues. Germline lookup yields CDR1 MNHNS and CDR2 SASEGT.

The chain links TRBV6-2 or TRBV6-3 to TRBJ2-7, with a weak D call TRBD1 (6 bases). CDR1 and CDR2 (germline): MNHEY, SVGEGT. The CDR3 runs to 13 residues. Trimming stripped 7 bases from V and 3 bases from J, with 13 bases between. The CDR3 DNA reads TGTGCCAGCATGGTCAGGGGATTCTACGAGCAGTACTTC. Protein sequence: CASMVRGFYEQYF.

This clonotype has more than one count but fewer than ten. The chain uses TRBV12-3 or TRBV12-4 and TRBJ2-7; D perhaps matches TRBD2 (6 bases). The CDR3 is made up of 12 amino acids. The germline V and J ends were trimmed by 4 bases and 5 bases, with 9 bases remaining between them. CDR3 nucleotide sequence: TGTGCCAGCAGTTCCACTAGCAACGAGCAGTACTTC. As protein: CASSSTSNEQYF.

This clonotype has only a few counts. This chain uses TRBV12-3 or TRBV12-4 with TRBJ2-1; tentatively, D is TRBD1 (5 bases). The CDR3 sequence is 15 residues long. The V end was cut by 6 bases, the J end by 0 bases, with 12 bases between. The CDR3 loop is CASRPDSSSYNEQFF. In DNA, the CDR3 is TGTGCCAGCAGGCCCGACAGTAGCTCCTACAATGAGCAGTTCTTC.

The chain is built from TRBV6-5 and TRBJ2-7; maybe TRBD1 (7 bases). Germline lookup yields CDR1 MNHEY and CDR2 SVGAGI. V shed 1 base and J shed 4 bases, with 17 bases lying between them. CDR3 size: 16 residues. CDR3 in DNA: TGTGCCAGCAGTTACTACTCCCCGACAGGGAGGTACGAGCAGTACTTC. Residues: CASSYYSPTGRYEQYF.

This chain connects TRBV30 to TRBJ2-3, with D possibly TRBD2 on 6 matching bases. This CDR3 contains 13 residues. CDR1 is GTSNPN and CDR2 is SVGIG in the germline V gene (reference sequence). Between the trimmed V and J ends, which lost 5 bases and 3 bases, there was a span of 12 bases. Here the CDR3 DNA reads TGTGCCTGGGACCGTGGGGGGACAGATACGCAGTATTTT. Translating gives CAWDRGGTDTQYF.

V gene TRBV6-6 combines with J gene TRBJ2-1; D call uncertain. The length of the CDR3 is 12 residues. V was clipped by 4 bases and J by 6 bases, with 7 bases between them. Germline values: CDR1 MNHNY, CDR2 SVGAGI (reference sequence). The CDR3 protein is CASSFLANEQFF. The CDR3 DNA reads TGTGCCAGCAGTTTTCTGGCCAATGAGCAGTTCTTC.

The CDR3 nucleotides are TGCAGTCCTGCCTCCCCATCTAGCTCCTACAATGAGCAGTTCTTC. This translates into CSPASPSSSYNEQFF. The rearrangement links TRBV20-1 to TRBJ2-1, with D unclear. Trimming pared 8 bases from V and 0 bases from J, leaving 17 bases between. The CDR3 length is 15 residues. Germline V CDR1 and CDR2: DFQATT, SNEGSKA (reference sequence).

This clonotype was seen more than once but under ten times. V and J are TRBV2 and TRBJ1-1, with D perhaps TRBD1 (5 bases). Germline CDR1 and CDR2: SNHLY and FYNNEI. The CDR3 has 13 residues. V lost 8 bases, J lost 2 bases, and 12 bases lay in between. The CDR3: CASGLTANTEAFF. The DNA for the CDR3 is TGTGCCAGCGGGTTGACAGCTAACACTGAAGCTTTCTTT.

V gene TRBV5-1 combines with J gene TRBJ2-1, with D possibly TRBD2 on 5 matching bases. Germline CDR1 SGHRS, CDR2 YFSETQ. The CDR3 has 16 amino acids. Trimming took 0 bases from V and 3 from J, leaving 13 bases between them. CDR3 in DNA: TGCGCCAGCAGCTTGGGAGGGCCTGATTTCTACAATGAGCAGTTCTTC. Amino acid sequence: CASSLGGPDFYNEQFF.

There are a few counts of this clonotype. V and J are TRBV21-1 and TRBJ2-1; the tabulated D call, TRBD2, remains unverified against the DNA. TRBV21-1 is reported as a pseudogene. CDR3 length equals 16 residues. CDR3 in DNA: TGTGCCAGCAGCACCACCGGGACTTACATATCCACTGAGCAGTTCTTC. Protein: CASSTTGTYISTEQFF.

The sample holds a few counts of this clonotype. V and J are TRBV7-8 and TRBJ2-7, with 7 bases aligning to TRBD1. Per germline, CDR1 SGHVS and CDR2 FQNEAQ. The CDR3 is 13 amino acids. Trimming took 2 bases from V and 6 from J; bases not matched to a gene: 4. DNA for the CDR3: TGTGCCAGCAGCTTAACAGGGGTTGCCGAGCAGTACTTC. Translation: CASSLTGVAEQYF. Combining the CDR3 with reference TRBV7-8 and TRBJ2-7 gives the whole variable domain GAGVSQSPRYKVAKRGQDVALRCDPISGHVSLFWYQQALGQGPEFLTYFQNEAQLDKSGLPSDRFFAERPEGSVSTLKIQRTQQEDSAVYLCASSLTGVAEQYFGPGTRLTVT.

V gene TRBV9 combines with J gene TRBJ2-5, with D perhaps TRBD1 (5 bases). Germline V gene data show CDR1 as SGDLS and CDR2 as YYNGEE. The germline V and J ends were trimmed by 6 bases and 1 base, with 13 bases remaining between them. The CDR3 spans 14 residues. CDR3 nucleotide sequence: TGTGCCAGCAACCGGGCAGGGTTCCAAGAGACCCAGTACTTC. Translation gives CASNRAGFQETQYF.

In DNA form, the CDR3 reads TGTGCCAGCAGCCAGGCGGGACAGCTAAACAATGAGCAGTTCTTC. It specifies CASSQAGQLNNEQFF. The rearrangement links TRBV4-2 to TRBJ2-1; a possible D gene is TRBD1 (7 bases). Germline assignment: CDR1 LGHNA and CDR2 YNFKEQ. The CDR3 is 15 amino acids. Trimming took 3 bases from V and 5 from J, leaving 14 bases between them.

This clonotype has only a few counts. The V and J genes are TRBV9 and TRBJ2-3; 8 bases line up with TRBD2. V gave up 2 bases and J gave up 0 bases; unmatched junction bases: 2. CDR1 and CDR2 (germline): SGDLS, YYNGEE. This CDR3 is built from 15 residues. The CDR3, as DNA: TGTGCCAGCAGCGTTAGCGGGACTAGCACAGATACGCAGTATTTT. Translating it yields CASSVSGTSTDTQYF.

Concerning this clonotype itself: A much larger clonotype is one base distant, so this may be a read error. The chain has TRBV3-1 and TRBJ2-7; the D gene is possibly TRBD1 (5 bases). V was pared by 8 bases and J by 1 base, with 18 bases between. The CDR3 loop spans 15 amino acids. Looked up from germline, CDR1 is LGHDT and CDR2 is YNNKEL (reference sequence). CDR3: CASCLSWGGSYEQYF. The CDR3 coding sequence is TGTGCCAGCTGCCTCAGCTGGGGCGGTTCCTACGAGCAGTACTTC.

The sample holds a few counts of this clonotype. V gene TRBV7-2 combines with J gene TRBJ1-2; TRBD1 matches at 7 bases. CDR3 size: 15 residues. V was clipped by 5 bases and J by 9 bases; unmatched bases: 15. Germline CDR1 reads SGHTA; CDR2 reads FQGNSA. Written as DNA, the CDR3 is TGTGCCAGCAGCCCGGGACAGCCTGGGGGGGTGCGCTACACCTTC. It codes for CASSPGQPGGVRYTF. The whole variable domain, remainder taken from reference TRBV7-2 and TRBJ1-2, is GAGVSQSPSNKVTEKGKDVELRCDPISGHTALYWYRQSLGQGLEFLIYFQGNSAPDKSGLPSDRFSAERTGGSVSTLTIQRTQQEDSAVYLCASSPGQPGGVRYTFGSGTRLTVV.

The V gene is TRBV20-1, the J gene TRBJ2-3, with D perhaps TRBD1 (6 bases). This CDR3 comprises 11 residues. Trimming removed 6 bases at V and 3 bases at J, with 7 bases between. Germline CDR1 DFQATT, CDR2 SNEGSKA (reference sequence). This CDR3 is CSAQGTDTQYF. CDR3 nucleotide sequence: TGCAGTGCCCAGGGGACAGATACGCAGTATTTT.

This clonotype was picked up a small number of times. This chain joins TRBV11-3 and TRBJ1-1, with D possibly matching TRBD1 (5 bases). V lost 7 bases to trimming and J lost 2 bases, with 14 bases between them. Germline loops: CDR1 SGHNT, CDR2 YENEEA. The CDR3 contains 14 residues. CDR3 region: CASTIGRTNTEAFF. For the CDR3, the DNA is TGTGCCAGCACAATCGGGCGGACAAACACTGAAGCTTTCTTT.

J is TRBJ2-2 and V is TRBV4-3; D is unclear. This CDR3 is built from 12 residues. Germline CDR1 is LGHNA and CDR2 is YSLEER. V gave up 1 base and J gave up 8 bases, with 5 bases separating them. In DNA, the CDR3 is TGCGCCAGCAGCCAAGGGGGTGGGGAGCTGTTTTTT. Its protein product is CASSQGGGELFF.

This clonotype was found a few times. The V and J genes are TRBV12-3 or TRBV12-4 and TRBJ1-2; possible D gene TRBD1, 5 bases. The CDR3 consists of 13 residues. Trimming stripped 4 bases from V and 3 bases from J, with 9 bases between. The CDR3 DNA reads TGTGCCAGCAGTTCGGGGGGAGACTATGGCTACACCTTC. Translated, it gives CASSSGGDYGYTF.

This clonotype turned up a few times. The chain couples TRBV3-1 to TRBJ2-4; no definite D call. Germline V gene data show CDR1 as LGHDT and CDR2 as YNNKEL (reference sequence). There are 13 residues in the CDR3. V lost 8 bases to trimming and J lost 3 bases, with 11 bases between them. The chain's CDR3 is CASLDANKNIQYF. The DNA of the CDR3 is TGTGCCAGCTTAGACGCAAACAAAAACATTCAGTACTTC.

There are a few counts of this clonotype. V is TRBV6-1 and J is TRBJ1-1; 8 nucleotides agree with TRBD1. This CDR3 has 15 amino acids. CDR1 is MNHNS, CDR2 SASEGT, per germline. The trim removed 5 bases at V and 1 base at J, leaving 6 bases unmatched. The CDR3, as DNA: TGTGCCAGCAGTCAATGGACAGGGTGGAACACTGAAGCTTTCTTT. This sequence encodes CASSQWTGWNTEAFF.

The gene calls are TRBV10-3 and TRBJ2-1, with D maybe TRBD2 (5 bases). The CDR3 covers 12 residues. V lost 7 bases, J lost 9 bases, and 13 bases lay in between. CDR1 ENHRY and CDR2 SYGVKD come from the germline V gene. Written as DNA, the CDR3 is TGTGCCATCAATGACGTAGGAGGTGAGCAGTTCTTC. As protein: CAINDVGGEQFF.

The rearrangement uses TRBV5-6 and TRBJ2-3; a possible D gene is TRBD2 (6 bases). There are 15 residues in the CDR3. The germline V gene has CDR1 SGHDT and CDR2 YYEEEE. V shed 2 bases and J shed 2 bases, with 12 bases lying between them. In DNA form, the CDR3 reads TGTGCCAGCAGCTTCGGGGGACTTTACACAGATACGCAGTATTTT. Translation: CASSFGGLYTDTQYF.